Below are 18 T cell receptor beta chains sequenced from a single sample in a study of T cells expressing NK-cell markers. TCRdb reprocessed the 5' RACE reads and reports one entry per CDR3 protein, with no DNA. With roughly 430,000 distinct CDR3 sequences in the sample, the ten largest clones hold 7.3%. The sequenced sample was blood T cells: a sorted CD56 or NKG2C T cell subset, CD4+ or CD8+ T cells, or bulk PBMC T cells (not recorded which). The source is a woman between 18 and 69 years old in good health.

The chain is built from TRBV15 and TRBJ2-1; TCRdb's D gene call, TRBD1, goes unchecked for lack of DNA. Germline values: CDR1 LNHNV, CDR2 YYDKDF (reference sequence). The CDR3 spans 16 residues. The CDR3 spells CATSRTPGSTYNEQFF.

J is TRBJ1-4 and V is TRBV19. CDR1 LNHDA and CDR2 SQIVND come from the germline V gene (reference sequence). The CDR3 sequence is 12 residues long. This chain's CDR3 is CATGGYNEKLFF.

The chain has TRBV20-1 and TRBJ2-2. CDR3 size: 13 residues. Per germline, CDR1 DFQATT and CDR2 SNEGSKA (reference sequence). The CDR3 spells CSARVRGTGELFF.

The CDR3 sequence is CASSPDPGLAEETQYF. The V gene is TRBV6-1, the J gene TRBJ2-5; TCRdb names TRBD2, which stays unverified in the absence of DNA. The CDR3 sequence is 16 residues long. Germline CDR1 reads MNHNS; CDR2 reads SASEGT.

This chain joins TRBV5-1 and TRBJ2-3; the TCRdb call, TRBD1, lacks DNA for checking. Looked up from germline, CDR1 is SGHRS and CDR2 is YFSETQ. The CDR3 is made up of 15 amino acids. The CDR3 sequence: CASSSGQVGTDTQYF.

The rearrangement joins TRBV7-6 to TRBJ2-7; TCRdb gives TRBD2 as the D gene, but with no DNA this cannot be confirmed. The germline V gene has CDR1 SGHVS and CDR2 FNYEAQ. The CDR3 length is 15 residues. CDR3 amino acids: CASSPEQALPYEQYF.

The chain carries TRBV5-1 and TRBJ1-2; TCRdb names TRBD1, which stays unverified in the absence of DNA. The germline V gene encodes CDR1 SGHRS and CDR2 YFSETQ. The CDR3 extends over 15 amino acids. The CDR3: CASSLNTGADYGYTF.

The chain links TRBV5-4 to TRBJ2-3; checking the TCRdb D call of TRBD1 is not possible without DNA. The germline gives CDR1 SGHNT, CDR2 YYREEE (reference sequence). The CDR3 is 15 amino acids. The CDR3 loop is CASSLGAGNTDTQYF.

Here the CDR3 reads CASSYRKADDYGYTF. The chain couples TRBV6-2 or TRBV6-3 to TRBJ1-2. The CDR3 sequence is 15 residues long. Germline values: CDR1 MNHEY, CDR2 SVGEGT.

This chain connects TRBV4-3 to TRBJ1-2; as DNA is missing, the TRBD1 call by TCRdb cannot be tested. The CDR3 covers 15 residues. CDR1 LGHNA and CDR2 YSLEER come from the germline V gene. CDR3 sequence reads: CASSQEDRAHYGYTF.

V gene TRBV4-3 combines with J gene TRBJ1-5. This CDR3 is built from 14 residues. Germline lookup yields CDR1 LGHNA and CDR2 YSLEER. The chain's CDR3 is CASSQATFNQPQHF.

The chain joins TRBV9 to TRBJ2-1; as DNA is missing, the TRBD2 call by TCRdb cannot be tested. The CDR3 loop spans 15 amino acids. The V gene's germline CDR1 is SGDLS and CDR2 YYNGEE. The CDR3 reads CASSVVGGRYNEQFF.

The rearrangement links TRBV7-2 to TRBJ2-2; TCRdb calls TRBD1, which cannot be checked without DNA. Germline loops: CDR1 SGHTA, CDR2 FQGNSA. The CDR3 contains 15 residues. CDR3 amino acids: CASSAAPGRTGELFF.

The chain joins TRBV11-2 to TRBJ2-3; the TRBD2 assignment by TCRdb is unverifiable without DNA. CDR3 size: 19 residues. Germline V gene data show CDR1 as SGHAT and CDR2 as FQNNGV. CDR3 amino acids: CASSLWRPDSGGSTDTQYF. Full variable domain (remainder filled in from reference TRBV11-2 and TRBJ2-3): EAGVAQSPRYKIIEKRQSVAFWCNPISGHATLYWYQQILGQGPKLLIQFQNNGVVDDSQLPKDRFSAERLKGVDSTLKIQPAKLEDSAVYLCASSLWRPDSGGSTDTQYFGPGTRLTVL.

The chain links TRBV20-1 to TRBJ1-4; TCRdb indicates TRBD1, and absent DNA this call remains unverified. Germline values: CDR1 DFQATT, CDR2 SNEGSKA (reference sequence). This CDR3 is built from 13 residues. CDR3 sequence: CSAMDRDDEKLFF.

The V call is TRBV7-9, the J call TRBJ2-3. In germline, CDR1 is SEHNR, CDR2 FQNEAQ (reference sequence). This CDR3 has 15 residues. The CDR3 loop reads CASSPYSPSTDTQYF.

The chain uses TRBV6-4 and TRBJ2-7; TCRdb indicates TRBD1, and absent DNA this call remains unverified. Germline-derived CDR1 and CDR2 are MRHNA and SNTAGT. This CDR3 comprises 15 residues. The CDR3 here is CASSAGQGSSYEQYF.

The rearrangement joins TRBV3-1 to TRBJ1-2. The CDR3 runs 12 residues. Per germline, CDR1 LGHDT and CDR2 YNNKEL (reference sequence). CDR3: CASSQVSNGYTF. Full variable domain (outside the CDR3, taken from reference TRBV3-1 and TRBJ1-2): DTAVSQTPKYLVTQMGNDKSIKCEQNLGHDTMYWYKQDSKKFLKIMFSYNNKELIINETVPNRFSPKSPDKAHLNLHINSLELGDSAVYFCASSQVSNGYTFGSGTRLTVV.